The rows below give T cell receptor beta chains drawn from one sample of a study of post-analysis software for immune sequencing data. MiXCR, applied by TCRdb to the PCR reads, yields one record per CDR3 protein. The sample gives about 770,000 distinct CDR3 sequences, around 45% of which show up once; roughly 4.5% is in the top ten. The sample consisted of blood. All receptors come from a girl between 10 and 17 years old with multiple sclerosis. CDR3s include the opening cysteine and the closing phenylalanine or tryptophan. A D gene is named only where the DNA matches it firmly. Clone size is given for some rows only: seen once, a few or many times, or a class if the clone is expanded.

j_call v_call d_call clone_size cdr3_nt cdr3_aa
TRBJ2-3 TRBV19 NA few TGTGCCAGTTCGGCCAAGGGCACAGATACGCAGTATTTT CASSAKGTDTQYF
TRBJ2-7 TRBV7-8 TRBD1 few TGTGCCAGCAGCGAGGCAATCAGGGGGCGCGTCGAGCAGTACTTC CASSEAIRGRVEQYF
TRBJ2-7 TRBV6-1 NA NA TGTGCCAGCAGTCCATCCGCGGCGTCAAGCTCCTACAATGAGCAGTACTTC CASSPSAASSSYNEQYF
TRBJ2-7 TRBV25-1 TRBD1 NA TGTGCCAGCAGTGAACAGGGGGCGCATCCCACAGTGCGCCCCTACGAGCAGTACTTC CASSEQGAHPTVRPYEQYF
TRBJ2-5 TRBV9 NA NA TGTGCCAGCAGCGCCCCTCGGGAACAGGCACCTAAAGAGACCCAGTACTTC CASSAPREQAPKETQYF
TRBJ2-3 TRBV6-2/TRBV6-3 TRBD2 NA TGTGCCAGCACCCTGGGGACTAGCAGCACAGATACGCAGTATTTT CASTLGTSSTDTQYF
TRBJ2-3 TRBV7-2 NA NA TGTGCCAGCAGCCCGAGTTGGGTTGCAGATACGCAGTATTTT CASSPSWVADTQYF
TRBJ2-1 TRBV7-2 NA NA TGTGCCAGCAGCTTAGCGCGGGTAGATCAGCCTAGGAATGAGCAGTTCTTC CASSLARVDQPRNEQFF
TRBJ2-4 TRBV11-2 NA NA TGTGCCAGCAGTGCCGACAGTAGAAACATTCAGTACTTC CASSADSRNIQYF
TRBJ2-7 TRBV29-1 NA NA TGCAGCGTTGAAGGGAGGGGGACGCGCGAGCAGTACTTC CSVEGRGTREQYF
TRBJ2-4 TRBV5-6 TRBD2 NA TGTGCCAGCAGCGCCGGGACTAGCGGATTCAAAAACATTCAGTACTTC CASSAGTSGFKNIQYF
TRBJ2-7 TRBV29-1 NA few TGCAGCGTGCCCATGGGGGTCGGCGAGGAGCAGTACTTC CSVPMGVGEEQYF
TRBJ2-7 TRBV29-1 NA NA TGCAGCGTTGAGCGGGATCTTCCCTACGAGCAGTACTTC CSVERDLPYEQYF
TRBJ2-1 TRBV12-5 NA few TGTGCTAGTGGTTTGGCGGGAGGACAGGAGCAGTTCTTC CASGLAGGQEQFF
TRBJ2-1 TRBV6-5 NA once TGTGCCAGCACCACTACATTCGCGCGGAAGGAGCAGTTCTTC CASTTTFARKEQFF
TRBJ2-5 TRBV4-3 TRBD1 many TGCGCCAGCAGCCCGAGTGGGACAGGGGAGACCCAGTACTTC CASSPSGTGETQYF
TRBJ2-3 TRBV24-1 TRBD1 NA TGTGCCACCAGTGTAGGGACAGTTTCAGATACGCAGTATTTT CATSVGTVSDTQYF
TRBJ1-2 TRBV4-1 NA NA TGCGCCAGCAGCCAAGAGGGAGACGTCTATGGCTACACCTTC CASSQEGDVYGYTF
TRBJ2-5 TRBV10-3 TRBD2 NA TGTGCCATCAGTGACCCTGCGGGGGGAGGCCACGAACAGTACTTC CAISDPAGGGHEQYF
TRBJ2-1 TRBV24-1 TRBD2 NA TGCGCCACCAGCTTAACTAGCGGGAGATCCTACAATGAGCAGTTCTTC CATSLTSGRSYNEQFF
TRBJ2-7 TRBV29-1 NA NA TGCAGCGTTGAGCTGGGAGTCACGGGCGAGCAGTACTTC CSVELGVTGEQYF
TRBJ2-4 TRBV5-1 TRBD2 NA TGCGCCAGCAGCTTCGGACTAGCGGGTTATAAAAACATTCAGTACTTC CASSFGLAGYKNIQYF
TRBJ2-7 TRBV7-2 TRBD1 NA TGTGCCAGCAGCTTAGTCCATGGGACAGCCTACGAGCAGTACTTC CASSLVHGTAYEQYF
TRBJ1-6 TRBV12-3/TRBV12-4 TRBD1 few TGTGCCAGCTCAAGGGACAGGGATCACTTGAGCTCCTATAATTCACCCCTCCACTTT CASSRDRDHLSSYNSPLHF
TRBJ2-1 TRBV20-1 TRBD2 NA TGCAGTGCGAACCAAAGGACTAGCGGTTACAATGAGCAGTTCTTC CSANQRTSGYNEQFF
TRBJ1-1 TRBV7-9 NA NA TGTGCCAGCAGCCTACAGAAGGGGGTCGGAACTGAAGCTTTCTTT CASSLQKGVGTEAFF
TRBJ2-3 TRBV9 NA few TGTGCCAGCAGCCCGGGGTGGACTAGCACAGATACGCAGTATTTT CASSPGWTSTDTQYF
TRBJ2-3 TRBV5-1 TRBD2 NA TGCGCCAGCAGCTCACAATCCTGGACTAGCGGACGCACAGATACGCAGTATTTT CASSSQSWTSGRTDTQYF
TRBJ2-5 TRBV7-2 TRBD2 many TGTGCCAGCAGCTTGCCGGGAGGAGAGACCCAGTACTTC CASSLPGGETQYF
TRBJ2-3 TRBV5-1 TRBD2 few TGCGCCAGCAGCTCGGGACTAGCGGGAGTTGTAGATACGCAGTATTTT CASSSGLAGVVDTQYF
TRBJ2-7 TRBV5-1 NA few TGCGCCAGCAGCTTGTCCGCCCCCTCCTACGAGCAGTACTTC CASSLSAPSYEQYF
TRBJ2-4 TRBV19 NA NA TGTGCCAGTAGTAGAGACAGGATGAGGGAGCAGTACTTC CASSRDRMREQYF
TRBJ2-5 TRBV20-1 NA few TGCAGTGCTAGAGAGACAGCCAAACACCAAGAGACCCAGTACTTC CSARETAKHQETQYF
TRBJ1-5 TRBV28 NA NA TGTGCCAGCAGTTTTAAGGGACGGTTGGATCAGCCCCAGCATTTT CASSFKGRLDQPQHF
TRBJ2-1 TRBV15 TRBD2 NA TGTGCCACCAGCAGAGATCGCGGAGCGGGAGCCTTTCCTGAGCAGTTCTTC CATSRDRGAGAFPEQFF
TRBJ2-3 TRBV20-1 TRBD2 NA TGCAGTGCTAGCCCACCCGCGGGAGGGGGTACAGATACGCAGTATTTT CSASPPAGGGTDTQYF
TRBJ1-5 TRBV25-1 TRBD1 few TGTGCCAGCAGTGGGGGGACAGAATATAGCAATCAGCCCCAGCATTTT CASSGGTEYSNQPQHF
TRBJ2-5 TRBV29-1 NA few TGCAGCGTTGAAGCACCCCATGGGCGAAGTTTGGAGACCCAGTACTTC CSVEAPHGRSLETQYF
TRBJ2-1 TRBV12-3/TRBV12-4 NA NA TGTGCCAGCAGTTACGGAGGGACCAGGGATGAGCAGTTCTTC CASSYGGTRDEQFF
TRBJ2-1 TRBV15 NA NA TGTGCCACCAGCAGAGCGGCCCAGTACAATGAGCAGTTCTTC CATSRAAQYNEQFF
TRBJ2-3 TRBV6-5 NA NA TGTGCCAGCAGCCTGATGGGGGCTCTAACAGATACGCAGTATTTT CASSLMGALTDTQYF
TRBJ1-2 TRBV30 TRBD1 NA TGTGCCTGGCACCTAAAGAGACAGGGGGAAGAGGGTGGCTACACCTTC CAWHLKRQGEEGGYTF
TRBJ1-4 TRBV5-1 NA NA TGCGCCAGCACTCCGACAGGCCAAAATGAAAAACTGTTTTTT CASTPTGQNEKLFF